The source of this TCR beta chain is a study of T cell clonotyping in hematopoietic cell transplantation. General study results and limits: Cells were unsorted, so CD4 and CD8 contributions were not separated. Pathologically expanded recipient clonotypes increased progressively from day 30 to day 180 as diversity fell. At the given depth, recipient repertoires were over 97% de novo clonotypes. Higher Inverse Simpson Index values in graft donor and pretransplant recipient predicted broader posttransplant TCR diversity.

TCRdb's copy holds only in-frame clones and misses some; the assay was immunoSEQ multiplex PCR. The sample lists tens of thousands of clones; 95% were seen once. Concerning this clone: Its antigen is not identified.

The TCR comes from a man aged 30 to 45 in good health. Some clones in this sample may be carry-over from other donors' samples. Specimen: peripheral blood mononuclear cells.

Here the CDR3 reads CASSMGGTAYEQYF. The DNA for the CDR3 is TGTGCCAGCAGCATGGGAGGGACAGCCTACGAGCAGTACTTC. This sequence joins TRBV5-6 and TRBJ2-7, with D perhaps being TRBD1 or TRBD2 (7 bases each). Trimming shortened V by 4 bases and J by 2 bases, and 13 bases separated the two germline ends. The CDR3 is made up of 14 amino acids. Germline assignment: CDR1 SGHDT and CDR2 YYEEEE.